Each of the 17 T cell receptor beta chains below was sequenced from the same sample in a study of T-cell memory formation after mild COVID-19. TCRdb independently ran MiXCR on the 5' RACE reads; one entry per CDR3 protein. The sample consists of 500,000 to 600,000 distinct CDR3 sequences, roughly 18% of them appearing once. Sequencing was done on a sample of PBMCs or a T cell subset sorted from them (not recorded which). These receptors originate from an adult woman who had mild COVID-19 (a few samples of this study predate the infection). Cell type and time point are not known.

This clonotype occurred a few times. This sequence joins TRBV7-9 and TRBJ1-1; a weak D match, TRBD1 (5 bases). The germline CDR1 and CDR2 sequences are SEHNR and FQNEAQ (reference sequence). The CDR3 has 14 residues. Trimming cost V 8 bases and J 1 base, with 14 bases left between them. The CDR3 nucleotides are TGTGCCAGCTTCCGGGCCACAGGGAACACTGAAGCTTTCTTT. Its translation is CASFRATGNTEAFF.

The DNA for the CDR3 is TGTGCCACCAGCAGGACAACTGAGCAGTTCTTC. Translated, it gives CATSRTTEQFF. The rearrangement links TRBV15 to TRBJ2-1; no firm D call. V lost 3 bases and J lost 9, with 6 bases in between. The germline CDR1 and CDR2 sequences are LNHNV and YYDKDF (reference sequence). The CDR3 sequence is 11 residues long.

This clonotype came up a few times. The chain has TRBV7-3 and TRBJ2-1; possible D gene TRBD2, 5 bases. Trimming pared 2 bases from V and 0 bases from J, leaving 11 bases between. The CDR3 length is 16 residues. CDR1 and CDR2 (germline): SGHTA, FQGTGA. The CDR3 loop reads CASSLGRESSYNEQFF. The CDR3 nucleotides are TGTGCCAGCAGCTTAGGACGGGAAAGCTCCTACAATGAGCAGTTCTTC.

This clonotype was seen at least ten times. The chain combines TRBV12-3 or TRBV12-4 with TRBJ1-2; no definite D call. CDR3 length: 14 amino acids. With 4 bases removed from V and 4 bases from J, the gap between germline ends came to 13 bases. The CDR3 loop is CASSSRRGAYGYTF. In DNA, the CDR3 is TGTGCCAGCAGTTCACGACGGGGAGCCTATGGCTACACCTTC.

This clonotype has a handful of counts. The V gene is TRBV10-3, the J gene TRBJ1-1; D gene uncertain. This CDR3 has 15 amino acids. The V gene lost 2 bases and the J gene lost 4 bases, with 14 bases spanning the gap. Germline CDR1 and CDR2: ENHRY and SYGVKD. For the CDR3, the DNA is TGTGCCATCAGTGAGGAGGGCCGGAGGACCACTGAAGCTTTCTTT. Translated: CAISEEGRRTTEAFF.

This clonotype was counted between two and nine times. V is TRBV7-3 and J is TRBJ2-1; D might be TRBD1 (6 bases). Germline lookup yields CDR1 SGHTA and CDR2 FQGTGA. This CDR3 contains 14 residues. V was clipped by 4 bases and J by 8 bases, with 15 bases between them. In DNA, the CDR3 is TGTGCCAGCAGCTCGACAGGATTTCAGGATGAGCAGTTCTTC. Translated: CASSSTGFQDEQFF.

This clonotype was observed at least ten times. This sequence joins TRBV5-6 and TRBJ2-1; 13 nucleotides match TRBD2. The CDR3 is 15 amino acids. Trimming removed 3 bases from V and 8 bases from J; junction bases left unmatched: 5. The germline V gene encodes CDR1 SGHDT and CDR2 YYEEEE. Here the CDR3 DNA reads TGTGCCAGCAGCTCGGGACTAGCGGGGTTCCATGAGCAGTTCTTC. This gives the protein CASSSGLAGFHEQFF.

A single count supports this clonotype. The rearrangement uses TRBV29-1 and TRBJ2-1; D gene ambiguous. This CDR3 contains 12 residues. Germline CDR1 is SQVTM and CDR2 is ANQGSEA. Trimming cost V 7 bases and J 7 bases, with 14 bases left between them. The CDR3 here is CSAALGGNEQFF. The CDR3, as DNA: TGCAGCGCGGCCCTCGGTGGGAATGAGCAGTTCTTC.

This clonotype turned up a few times. The J gene is TRBJ1-1, the V gene TRBV20-1; 9 nucleotides agree with TRBD1. Germline lookup yields CDR1 DFQATT and CDR2 SNEGSKA (reference sequence). This CDR3 is built from 13 residues. Trimming at V came to 5 bases and at J to 6 bases, leaving 7 bases not matched to a gene. CDR3 nucleotides: TGCAGTGCTGAACGGGACAGGGTTTCTGAAGCTTTCTTT. Translated: CSAERDRVSEAFF.

Only a few counts were recorded for this clonotype. The V call is TRBV10-3, the J call TRBJ2-7; 10 bases map to TRBD1. The germline V gene has CDR1 ENHRY and CDR2 SYGVKD. This CDR3 is 14 amino acids long. The V segment lost 4 bases and the J segment 7 bases; nucleotides outside the gene matches: 7. CDR3 in DNA: TGTGCCATCAGTGCCGTGACAGGGGGCGGGGAGCAGTACTTC. Its translation: CAISAVTGGGEQYF.

J is TRBJ1-1 and V is TRBV19; tentatively, D is TRBD1 (6 bases). V shed 5 bases and J shed 4 bases, with 17 bases lying between them. Germline CDR1 is LNHDA and CDR2 is SQIVND (reference sequence). The CDR3 spans 15 residues. This CDR3 is CASSSRTGIATEAFF. The CDR3, as DNA: TGTGCCAGTAGTTCACGAACAGGGATAGCCACTGAAGCTTTCTTT.

This clonotype was seen a handful of times. The genes are TRBV7-9 and TRBJ2-3; a possible D gene is TRBD1 (5 bases). CDR1 and CDR2 from the germline V gene are SEHNR and FQNEAQ (reference sequence). The CDR3 consists of 14 residues. Deletions cut 4 bases from V and 6 bases from J, with 14 bases between. The CDR3 region has the DNA TGTGCCAGCAGCTCACAGGAGACAAGGGATACGCAGTATTTT. This encodes CASSSQETRDTQYF.

In its sample, this clonotype was seen a few times. V and J are TRBV5-1 and TRBJ2-2; TRBD1 agrees at 7 bases. Germline loops: CDR1 SGHRS, CDR2 YFSETQ. V dropped 3 bases and J dropped 4; count of bases not matched to a gene: 0. This CDR3 has 13 residues. CDR3 in amino acids: CASSWDSTGELFF. DNA for the CDR3: TGCGCCAGCAGCTGGGACAGCACCGGGGAGCTGTTTTTT.

This clonotype came up a few times. The J gene is TRBJ2-3, the V gene TRBV7-2; 9 bases match TRBD2. V gave up 5 bases and J gave up 5 bases; unmatched junction bases: 14. Germline V gene lookup returns CDR1 SGHTA and CDR2 FQGNSA. This CDR3 is 17 amino acids long. DNA for the CDR3: TGTGCCAGCAGCCCACCTGGTGGCGGGAGGGTCAAAGATACGCAGTATTTT. Translation: CASSPPGGGRVKDTQYF.

In DNA form, the CDR3 reads TGTGCCAGCAGTAGCCCGACCCACGGCTACACCTTC. The encoded protein is CASSSPTHGYTF. The chain couples TRBV11-2 to TRBJ1-2, with D unclear. Per the germline V gene, CDR1 is SGHAT and CDR2 is FQNNGV. V gave up 6 bases and J gave up 8 bases, with 13 bases separating them. The CDR3 runs to 12 residues.

This clonotype was detected only a few times. The chain uses TRBV2 and TRBJ2-2; D unresolved. Germline CDR1 reads SNHLY; CDR2 reads FYNNEI. This CDR3 is built from 14 residues. V was clipped by 4 bases and J by 1 base, with 7 bases between them. In nucleotides, the CDR3 is TGTGCCAGCAGTGGCCTTCTGAACACCGGGGAGCTGTTTTTT. Encoded protein: CASSGLLNTGELFF.

The V gene is TRBV7-9, the J gene TRBJ2-1; TRBD1 aligns across 12 bases. This CDR3 spans 16 amino acids. V trimming: 5 bases; J trimming: 4 bases; junction bases outside the gene matches: 6. CDR1 SEHNR and CDR2 FQNEAQ come from the germline V gene (reference sequence). The CDR3 is CASSPQGQGAYNEQFF. CDR3 coding DNA: TGTGCCAGCAGCCCCCAGGGACAGGGGGCGTACAATGAGCAGTTCTTC.